Given below is one T cell receptor beta chain in context. Its target is not known. The data originate from a study of shared clonotypes between healthy human individuals. Whole-study results and caveats: Sequencing depth was expected to affect clonotype sharing among donors. Clonotypes shared by all four donors outscored non-shared clonotypes in generation probability.

V shed 0 bases and J shed 7 bases, with 4 bases lying between them. The CDR3 covers 12 residues. CDR1 and CDR2 from the germline V gene are LNHDA and SQIVND (reference sequence). This table comes from immunoSEQ multiplex PCR, and its TCRdb copy is limited to in-frame clones, with some not included. The table lists some 2,100,000 clones, 90% to 97% of them singletons. This clonotype originated in a man aged 18 to 30 in good health. The J gene is TRBJ1-5, the V gene TRBV19; no definite D call. Sample: naive CD4+ T cells sorted from blood. The sample's subset: CD45RA+ positively selected. CDR3 sequence reads: CASSIDVQPQHF. In DNA form, the CDR3 reads TGTGCCAGTAGTATAGATGTCCAGCCCCAGCATTTT.